This record looks at one T cell receptor (beta chain) sequence and its context. This sample was included in a study of blood T cell repertoires in COVID-19. Overall study context: Some COVID-19 samples were acute and others convalescent; all came from the United States, Italy and Spain. PBMCs, B-cell-depleted T cells, or T cells were the source of the cDNA or gDNA that made up the material.

V lost 7 bases and J 8 bases, leaving 17 bases between the germline ends. In germline, CDR1 is WNHNN, CDR2 SYGVQD (reference sequence). The CDR3 runs to 13 residues. Authors' analysis steps: The assay estimated nucleated cells by amplifying reference gene primers. TCRdb's copy holds only in-frame clones and misses some; the assay was immunoSEQ multiplex PCR. The D gene and trimming were derived from the DNA, and the V and J assignments and clone size from that table. The table has 200,000 or so clones, roughly nine tenths seen once; the top ten hold over 1.5%. Sequencing was carried out using peripheral blood. This TCR came from an older man with acute or convalescent COVID-19. This chain uses TRBV10-1 with TRBJ1-2, with TRBD1 as a possible D gene (6 bases). CDR3 nucleotides: TGCGCCAGCATAGGCAGGGGCTATTGGGGCTACACCTTC. Protein sequence: CASIGRGYWGYTF.